This T cell receptor beta chain was profiled in a study of blood T cell repertoires in COVID-19. Whole-study context: Whether acute or convalescent, the COVID-19 samples came from the United States, Italy and Spain. The cDNA or gDNA used as material had been derived from T cells, B-cell-depleted T cells, or PBMCs.

Under the authors' procedure: By means of reference gene primer amplification, nucleated cell counts were estimated. Measured with immunoSEQ multiplex PCR; TCRdb has only the in-frame clones, and not every one. V and J calls and clone size are given by that table; D and trimming were obtained from the DNA. Of 260,000 or so clones in the sample, 80% to 90% were seen once. The CDR3 is made up of 15 amino acids. Trimming stripped 3 bases from V and 8 bases from J, with 20 bases between. The germline V gene has CDR1 DFQATT and CDR2 SNEGSKA (reference sequence). V and J are TRBV20-1 and TRBJ2-1, with D possibly TRBD1 on 6 matching bases. Specimen: peripheral blood. The TCR comes from a woman between 70 and 85 years old with acute or convalescent COVID-19. The CDR3, as DNA: TGCAGTGCTAGTAACAGGGTAATCCCCAGGGATGAGCAGTTCTTC. Translation: CSASNRVIPRDEQFF.